The clone carrying this T cell receptor beta chain has more than one count but fewer than ten. This sample is part of a study of T cells after yellow fever vaccination. Overall study results and limits: The sorted memory subsets sampled on day 0 contained almost no detectable vaccine-responding clonotypes.

Trimming removed 5 bases from V and 9 bases from J, with 11 bases in between. The CDR3 extends over 13 amino acids. CDR1 is LNHDA, CDR2 SQIVND, per germline (reference sequence). UMIs were added to TCR cDNA along with a universal primer site when it was made by 5'RACE template switching. TCRdb itself ran the 5' RACE reads through MiXCR, one entry per CDR3 protein. This table has tens of thousands of distinct CDR3 sequences, around 5.8% appearing once. The sequence derives from a man aged 25-45 years who received the YFV17D yellow fever vaccine. The rearrangement links TRBV19 to TRBJ1-6; D is unclear. Sample: PBMCs, either bulk or a sorted T-cell subset (CD4+, CD8+, memory, or dextramer-sorted; not recorded which), taken on the day of the yellow fever booster vaccination. The CDR3 DNA sequence: TGTGCCAGTAGTCCGGGTGGGTCTTCACCCCTCCACTTT. The encoded protein is CASSPGGSSPLHF.